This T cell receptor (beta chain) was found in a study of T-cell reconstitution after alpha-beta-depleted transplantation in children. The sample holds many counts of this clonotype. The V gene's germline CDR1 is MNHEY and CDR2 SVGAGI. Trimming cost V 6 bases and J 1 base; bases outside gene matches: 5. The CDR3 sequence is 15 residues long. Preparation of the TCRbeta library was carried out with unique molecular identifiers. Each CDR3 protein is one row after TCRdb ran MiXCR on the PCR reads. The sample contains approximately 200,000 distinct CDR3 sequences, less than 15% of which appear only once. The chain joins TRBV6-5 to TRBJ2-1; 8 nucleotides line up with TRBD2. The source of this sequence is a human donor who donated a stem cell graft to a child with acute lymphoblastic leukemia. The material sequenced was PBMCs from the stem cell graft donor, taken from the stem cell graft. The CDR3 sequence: CASRWTGGSYNEQFF. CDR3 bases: TGTGCCAGCAGGTGGACGGGAGGGTCCTACAATGAGCAGTTCTTC.